What follows are 19 T cell receptor beta chains derived from one specimen sequenced in a study of beta chain features in type 1 diabetes (dated by TCRdb to 2017 to 2018). Receptor libraries were prepared by the immunoSEQ multiplex PCR assay. All of the isolated RNA was reverse transcribed with the High Capacity cDNA Reverse Transcription Kit, so expressed TCRB transcripts were sequenced. The table comes from immuneACCESS by way of TCRdb, which keeps in-frame sequences with V and J called. Part of the clones is missing from these tables; in studies checked, under half for an unresolved V gene and the rest for unknown reasons. This sample holds tens of thousands of clones; roughly two thirds were observed only once. Of the sample, roughly 1.1% is held by the ten largest clones. These receptors lack a known antigen. On the study overall, not on this receptor specifically: In all four CD4+ subsets, TCRB CDR3 length was moderately but significantly shorter in type 1 diabetes patients.

The source material was stem cell memory CD4+ T cells from blood. The meaning of the sample's cell subset or site label: stem cell-like memory CD4+ T cells. Source of these receptors: a woman between 40 and 50 years old with type 1 diabetes.

Written as DNA, the CDR3 is TGTGCCAGTAGTTCGTCAGGACTAGCGGGACTGTACGAGCAGTACTTC. Encoded protein: CASSSSGLAGLYEQYF. This chain connects TRBV19 to TRBJ2-7; 12 bases map to TRBD2. Germline trimming cut 5 bases from V and 4 bases from J; bases unmatched to any gene: 9. The CDR3 length is 16 residues. Germline V gene sequence: CDR1 LNHDA, CDR2 SQIVND (reference sequence).

This clone was counted only a few times. The chain joins TRBV5-1 to TRBJ2-2; D remains unclear. V was pared by 0 bases and J by 0 bases, with 6 bases between. Looked up from germline, CDR1 is SGHRS and CDR2 is YFSETQ. CDR3 size: 15 residues. The CDR3 reads CASSLGLANTGELFF. The CDR3 DNA is TGCGCCAGCAGCTTGGGGCTGGCGAACACCGGGGAGCTGTTTTTT.

The CDR3 region is CASSAGTSGTNEQFF. The CDR3 DNA follows: TGTGCCAGCAGCGCCGGGACTAGCGGTACCAATGAGCAGTTCTTC. V and J are TRBV5-5 and TRBJ2-1; 11 bases align to TRBD2. This CDR3 is 15 amino acids long. The V gene's germline CDR1 is SGHKS and CDR2 YYEKEE (reference sequence). V shed 4 bases, J shed 6 bases, and the junction held 6 bases outside the gene matches.

This clone was counted between two and nine times. This chain connects TRBV4-3 to TRBJ2-7; maybe TRBD1 (6 bases). Germline CDR1 LGHNA, CDR2 YSLEER. Trimming cost V 1 base and J 3 bases, with 13 bases left between them. The CDR3 extends over 15 amino acids. The CDR3 region is CASSQVIRGYYEQYF. The CDR3 region has the DNA TGCGCCAGCAGCCAAGTAATCAGGGGATACTACGAGCAGTACTTC.

The V call is TRBV7-7, the J call TRBJ2-2; 8 nucleotides agree with TRBD2. CDR1 is SSHAT, CDR2 FNYEAQ, per germline (reference sequence). The ends lost 3 bases at V and 7 bases at J; junction bases unmatched: 1. The CDR3 is 13 residues long. The CDR3 sequence: CASSFTSGGELFF. Here the CDR3 DNA reads TGTGCCAGCAGCTTTACTAGCGGCGGGGAGCTGTTTTTT.

The rearrangement links TRBV5-8 to TRBJ2-1, with TRBD2 matching 9 bases. The J segment lost 3 bases and the V segment lost 2 bases, leaving 6 bases of the junction unmatched. This CDR3 spans 16 amino acids. Germline lookup yields CDR1 SGHTS and CDR2 YDEGEE. The CDR3 DNA sequence: TGTGCCAGCAGCTTCGGGAGCGGGGGGATCTACAATGAGCAGTTCTTC. Translated: CASSFGSGGIYNEQFF. The whole variable domain, remainder taken from reference TRBV5-8 and TRBJ2-1, is EAGVTQSPTHLIKTRGQQATLRCSPISGHTSVYWYQQALGLGLQFLLWYDEGEERNRGNFPPRFSGRQFPNYSSELNVNALELEDSALYLCASSFGSGGIYNEQFFGPGTRLTVL.

This rearrangement joins TRBV11-3 to TRBJ2-3; 8 bases fit TRBD2. CDR1 and CDR2 from the germline V gene are SGHNT and YENEEA. The junction had 13 bases not matched to a gene; V was cut back by 1 base and J by 4 bases. The CDR3 has 18 residues. The CDR3 bases are TGTGCCAGCAGCTTAGGCGGAGCTAGCGGGCTCACTTCAGATACGCAGTATTTT. This translates into CASSLGGASGLTSDTQYF.

CDR3 bases: TGTGCCAGCAGCTTAATGGCTAGCGGGGGGGTCTACAATGAGCAGTTCTTC. Translation gives CASSLMASGGVYNEQFF. The chain uses TRBV11-1 and TRBJ2-1; 12 bases are a match to TRBD2. The V segment lost 2 bases and the J segment 3 bases; nucleotides outside the gene matches: 5. From germline, CDR1 is SGHAT and CDR2 FQDESV (reference sequence). There are 17 residues in the CDR3. Complete variable domain (other parts from reference TRBV11-1 and TRBJ2-1): EAEVAQSPRYKITEKSQAVAFWCDPISGHATLYWYRQILGQGPELLVQFQDESVVDDSQLPKDRFSAERLKGVDSTLKIQPAELGDSAMYLCASSLMASGGVYNEQFFGPGTRLTVL.

The rearrangement uses TRBV5-1 and TRBJ2-1, with 7 positions matching TRBD2. V lost 4 bases to trimming and J lost 0 bases; unmatched junction nucleotides: 4. Germline V CDR1 and CDR2: SGHRS, YFSETQ. This CDR3 has 15 residues. The CDR3 here is CASSPLAGSYNEQFF. The CDR3 DNA sequence: TGCGCCAGCAGCCCATTAGCGGGCTCCTACAATGAGCAGTTCTTC.

The chain employs TRBV4-3 and TRBJ1-2, with D perhaps TRBD1 (6 bases). Germline CDR1 reads LGHNA; CDR2 reads YSLEER. The germline V and J ends were trimmed by 0 bases and 2 bases, with 10 bases remaining between them. The CDR3 spans 15 residues. The CDR3 DNA is TGCGCCAGCAGCCAAGAGACAGGACGAAACTATGGCTACACCTTC. The encoded protein is CASSQETGRNYGYTF.

This clone was seen more than once but under ten times. J is TRBJ2-1 and V is TRBV30, with D possibly TRBD1 on 6 matching bases. There are 13 residues in the CDR3. Trimming stripped 2 bases from V and 10 bases from J, with 15 bases between. CDR1 and CDR2 from the germline V gene are GTSNPN and SVGIG (reference sequence). CDR3 nucleotides: TGTGCCTGGAGTCGGGGACAAACGGGAGAGCAGTTCTTC. Amino acid sequence: CAWSRGQTGEQFF.

The V gene is TRBV7-2, the J gene TRBJ1-2; tentatively, D is TRBD1 (5 bases). The CDR3 contains 12 residues. CDR1 is SGHTA and CDR2 is FQGNSA in the germline V gene. V dropped 5 bases and J dropped 8 bases, with 12 bases sitting between them. The CDR3 sequence is CASSQGQGGYTF. CDR3 in DNA: TGTGCCAGCAGCCAGGGCCAGGGAGGCTACACCTTC. Together with reference TRBV7-2 and TRBJ1-2, the CDR3 gives the full variable domain: GAGVSQSPSNKVTEKGKDVELRCDPISGHTALYWYRQSLGQGLEFLIYFQGNSAPDKSGLPSDRFSAERTGGSVSTLTIQRTQQEDSAVYLCASSQGQGGYTFGSGTRLTVV.

J is TRBJ1-1 and V is TRBV2; 9 bases fit TRBD1. Germline trimming cut 2 bases from V and 6 bases from J; bases unmatched to any gene: 7. Germline-derived CDR1 and CDR2 are SNHLY and FYNNEI. The CDR3 is made up of 15 amino acids. This chain's CDR3 is CASSESLQGASEAFF. The CDR3 coding sequence is TGTGCCAGCAGTGAATCTCTACAGGGGGCATCTGAAGCTTTCTTT.

This clone was found a few times. This rearrangement joins TRBV4-1 to TRBJ2-5; 7 bases agree with TRBD1. CDR3 size: 14 residues. Germline lookup yields CDR1 MGHRA and CDR2 YSYEKL. With 2 bases clipped from V and 3 bases from J, the junction kept 3 bases outside the gene matches. The CDR3 spells CASSQPTGKETQYF. In nucleotides, the CDR3 is TGCGCCAGCAGCCAACCGACAGGGAAAGAGACCCAGTACTTC.

V and J are TRBV7-2 and TRBJ2-1, with 8 bases matching TRBD1. This CDR3 is built from 15 residues. Trimming removed 6 bases from V and 3 bases from J; junction bases left unmatched: 7. Germline CDR1 is SGHTA and CDR2 is FQGNSA. CDR3 nucleotides: TGTGCCAGCAGTATCACAGGACAGGGCTACAATGAGCAGTTCTTC. It encodes CASSITGQGYNEQFF.

This clone was detected only once. The chain uses TRBV27 and TRBJ1-2; 9 bases are a match to TRBD1. J gave up 3 bases and V 5 bases, and 16 bases lay outside the gene matches. The CDR3 length is 18 residues. Germline values: CDR1 MNHEY, CDR2 SMNVEV (reference sequence). In DNA form, the CDR3 reads TGTGCCAGCAGTCGCCTTCGGACAGGGGACACAAAATACTATGGCTACACCTTC. Protein: CASSRLRTGDTKYYGYTF.

The chain links TRBV7-3 to TRBJ1-2; D perhaps matches TRBD1 (5 bases). The V gene's germline CDR1 is SGHTA and CDR2 FQGTGA. V lost 4 bases to trimming and J lost 6 bases, with 12 bases between them. This CDR3 comprises 13 residues. DNA of the CDR3: TGTGCCAGCAGCTCCCGTGACAGAAATGGCTACACCTTC. Protein product: CASSSRDRNGYTF.

The chain has TRBV19 and TRBJ2-1, with 10 bases aligning to TRBD2. The CDR3 is 16 residues long. CDR1 and CDR2 from the germline V gene are LNHDA and SQIVND (reference sequence). The V segment lost 5 bases and the J segment 7 bases; nucleotides outside the gene matches: 11. This chain's CDR3 is CASSAQLAGVRNEQFF. The CDR3 DNA reads as TGTGCCAGTAGTGCGCAGCTAGCGGGGGTCCGGAATGAGCAGTTCTTC.

This clone was seen a single time. V and J are TRBV30 and TRBJ2-7; D gene unclear. From germline, CDR1 is GTSNPN and CDR2 SVGIG (reference sequence). The CDR3 has 11 amino acids. V lost 5 bases and J 3 bases, leaving 8 bases between the germline ends. Here the CDR3 reads CAWGPNYEQYF. The CDR3 nucleotides are TGTGCCTGGGGCCCGAACTACGAGCAGTACTTC.